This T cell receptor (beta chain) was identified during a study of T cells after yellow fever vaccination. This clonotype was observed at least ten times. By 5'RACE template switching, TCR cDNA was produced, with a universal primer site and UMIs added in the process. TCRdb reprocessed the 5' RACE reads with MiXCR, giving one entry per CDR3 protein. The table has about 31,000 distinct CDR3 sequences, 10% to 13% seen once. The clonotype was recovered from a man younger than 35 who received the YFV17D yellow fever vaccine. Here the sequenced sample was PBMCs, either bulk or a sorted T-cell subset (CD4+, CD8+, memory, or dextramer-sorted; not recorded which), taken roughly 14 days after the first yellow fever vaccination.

The CDR3 coding sequence is TGTGCCAGCAGGGGGATTAGCGCCCACAATGAGCAGTTCTTC. It encodes CASRGISAHNEQFF. The V call is TRBV2, the J call TRBJ2-1; the D gene is possibly TRBD2 (5 bases). The ends were cut back, 6 bases at V and 5 bases at J, with 14 bases in the middle. CDR1 is SNHLY, CDR2 FYNNEI, per germline. The CDR3 is made up of 14 amino acids.